This T cell receptor (beta chain) was sequenced in a study of T cells after yellow fever vaccination. In TCRdb, the 5' RACE reads were re-called with MiXCR into one record per CDR3 protein. The sample records 500,000 to 650,000 distinct CDR3 sequences, approximately 13% being singletons. This CDR3 has 11 residues. V was shortened by 9 bases and J by 3 bases, with 6 bases between the two germline ends. CDR1 and CDR2 from the germline V gene are MNHNS and SASEGT. In this sample, this clonotype turned up a few times. The V and J genes are TRBV6-1 and TRBJ1-5; no clear D gene. The source material was PBMCs, sampled on the day of the yellow fever booster vaccination. This sequence originates from a man younger than 45 who received the YFV17D yellow fever vaccine. This CDR3 is CASMANQPQHF. DNA for the CDR3: TGTGCCAGTATGGCCAATCAGCCCCAGCATTTT.